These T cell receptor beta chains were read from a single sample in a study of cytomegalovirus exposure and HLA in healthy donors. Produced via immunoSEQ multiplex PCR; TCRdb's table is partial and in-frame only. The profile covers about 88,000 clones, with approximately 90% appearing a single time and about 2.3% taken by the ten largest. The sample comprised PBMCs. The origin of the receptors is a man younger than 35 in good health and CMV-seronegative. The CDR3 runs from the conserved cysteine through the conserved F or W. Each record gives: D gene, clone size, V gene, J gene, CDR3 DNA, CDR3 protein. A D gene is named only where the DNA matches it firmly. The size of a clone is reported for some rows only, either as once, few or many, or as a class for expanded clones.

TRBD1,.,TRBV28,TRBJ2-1,TGTGCCAGCAGCTATCCGGGACAGGGAAAGGCCTACAATGAGCAGTTCTTC,CASSYPGQGKAYNEQFF
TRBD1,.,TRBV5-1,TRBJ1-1,TGCGCCAGCAGCTTGGAGGGACAGGGGTGGTCGAAAGCTTTCTTT,CASSLEGQGWSKAFF
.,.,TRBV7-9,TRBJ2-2,TGTGCCAGCAGATCGACAGTATCGAACACCGGGGAGCTGTTTTTT,CASRSTVSNTGELFF
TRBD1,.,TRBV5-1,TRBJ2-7,TGCGCCAGCAGCTTGTTGGGGACAGACTTCGAGCAGTACTTC,CASSLLGTDFEQYF
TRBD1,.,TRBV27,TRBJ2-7,TGTGCCAGCGCGACTCCGATGCGACAGGGGACCTACGAGCAGTACTTC,CASATPMRQGTYEQYF
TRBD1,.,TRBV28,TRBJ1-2,TGTGCCAGCAGTTCAACGACAGGGTCGGGTGGCTACACCTTC,CASSSTTGSGGYTF
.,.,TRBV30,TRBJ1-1,TGTGCCTGGTCGTACAGGGCGGACACTGAAGCTTTCTTT,CAWSYRADTEAFF
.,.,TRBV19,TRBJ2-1,TGTGCCAGTAGCTTAACACTGCAGGGGAGCTCCTACAATGAGCAGTTCTTC,CASSLTLQGSSYNEQFF
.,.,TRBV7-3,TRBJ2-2,TGTGCCAGCAGCTTAGCGGGTTCCCTTAGTGAGCTGTTTTTT,CASSLAGSLSELFF
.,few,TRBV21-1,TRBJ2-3,TGTGCCAGTACGACAGGGGGGAGTACGCAGTATTTT,CASTTGGSTQYF
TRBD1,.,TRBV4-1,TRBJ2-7,TGCGCCAGCAGCCAAACGGGGACAGGGGTCTCCTACGAGCAGTACTTC,CASSQTGTGVSYEQYF
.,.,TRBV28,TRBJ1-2,TGTGCCAGCAGTCCTGCCCAGGGCTATGGCTACACCTTC,CASSPAQGYGYTF
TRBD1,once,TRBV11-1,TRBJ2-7,TGTGCCAGCAGTCAGAGCAGTCGGGACAGATCCTACGAGCAGTACTTC,CASSQSSRDRSYEQYF
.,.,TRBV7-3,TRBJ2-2,TGTGCCAGCAGCTTAATTGTGACAGTAAACACCGGGGAGCTGTTTTTT,CASSLIVTVNTGELFF
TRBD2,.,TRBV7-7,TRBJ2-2,TGTGCTAGCAGCGCCCGACTAGCGGGGAACACCGGGGAGCTGTTTTTT,CASSARLAGNTGELFF
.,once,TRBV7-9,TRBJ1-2,TGTTCCAGCAGCCTCATGCGCGGACAGATCGCGCCTAATGGCTACACCTTC,CSSSLMRGQIAPNGYTF
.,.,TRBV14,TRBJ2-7,TGTGCCAGCAGCAGAGGGATTCCCTACGAGCAGTACTTC,CASSRGIPYEQYF
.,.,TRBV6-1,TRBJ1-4,TGTGCCAGCGGCCAGGCAACTAATGAAAAACTGTTTTTT,CASGQATNEKLFF
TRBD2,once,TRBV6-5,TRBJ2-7,TGTGCCAGCAGTTACTCGTCGGCTAGCGGGAGCTACGAGCAGTACTTC,CASSYSSASGSYEQYF
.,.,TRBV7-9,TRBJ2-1,TGTGCCAGCAGCTTAGTTTCAGCGGCTGACAATGAGCAGTTCTTC,CASSLVSAADNEQFF
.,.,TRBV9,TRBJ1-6,TGTGCCAGCAGCGTAGACAGTAATTCACCCCTCCACTTT,CASSVDSNSPLHF
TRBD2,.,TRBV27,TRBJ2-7,TGTGCCAGCAGCCCACGATTGCGCGGGAGGGACTACGAGCAGTACTTC,CASSPRLRGRDYEQYF
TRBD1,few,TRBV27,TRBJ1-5,TGTGCCAGCAGCACTAGGACAGGGTTCGGACAGCCCCAGCATTTT,CASSTRTGFGQPQHF
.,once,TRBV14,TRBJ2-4,TGTGCCAGCAGCCAAGTTGGAGTAGCCAAAAACATTCAGTACTTC,CASSQVGVAKNIQYF
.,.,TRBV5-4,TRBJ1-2,TGTGCCAGCAGCCAGGGGACATTCGTTAACTATGGCTACACCTTC,CASSQGTFVNYGYTF
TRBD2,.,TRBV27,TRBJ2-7,TGTGCCAGCAGACTACAGACTAGCTTGAGGGACTACGAGCAGTACTTC,CASRLQTSLRDYEQYF
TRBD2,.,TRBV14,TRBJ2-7,TGTGCCAGCAGCCAAGTACCGGGGGGGGAGCAGTACTTC,CASSQVPGGEQYF
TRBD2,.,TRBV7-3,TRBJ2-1,TGTGCCAGCAGCTTAACGGGGACTAGGGGGAACAATGAGCAGTTCTTC,CASSLTGTRGNNEQFF
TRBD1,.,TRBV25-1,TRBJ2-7,TGTGCCAGCGGACGAGGACAGGGGTCCTACGAGCAGTACTTC,CASGRGQGSYEQYF
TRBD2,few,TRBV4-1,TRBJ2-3,TGCGCCAGCAGCCAAGGCTTCCTCAGCGGGGGGTTTGCAGATACGCAGTATTTT,CASSQGFLSGGFADTQYF
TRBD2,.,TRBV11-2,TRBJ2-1,TGTGCCAGCAGCCCTAGCGGGATATACAATGAGCAGTTCTTC,CASSPSGIYNEQFF
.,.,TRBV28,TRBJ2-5,TGTGCCAGCAGTTTTCCAGGGGTACAAGAGACCCAGTACTTC,CASSFPGVQETQYF
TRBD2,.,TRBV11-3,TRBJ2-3,TGTGCCAGCAGCCCGGGACTAGCGGGAGGCACAGATACGCAGTATTTT,CASSPGLAGGTDTQYF
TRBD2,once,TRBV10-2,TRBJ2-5,TGCGCCAGCAGTGAGCTGGGACTAAGGAGCTGGGTTCAAGAGACCCAGTACTTC,CASSELGLRSWVQETQYF
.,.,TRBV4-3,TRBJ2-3,TGCGCCAGCAGCTCGGATACAGGGCCGGGCACAGATACGCAGTATTTT,CASSSDTGPGTDTQYF
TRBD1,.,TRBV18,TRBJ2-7,TGTGCCAGCTCACCACGCGGGACAGGGCATTTATCGGCGTACGAGCAGTACTTC,CASSPRGTGHLSAYEQYF
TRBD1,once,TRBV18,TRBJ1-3,TGTGCCAGCTCACCAGGACAGGGAGCTGGAAACACCATATATTTT,CASSPGQGAGNTIYF
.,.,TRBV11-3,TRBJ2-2,TGTGCCAGCAGCTTAGGAGCCGCCGACACCGGGGAGCTGTTTTTT,CASSLGAADTGELFF
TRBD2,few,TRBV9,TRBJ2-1,TGTGCCAGCCAAGGGCTAGCGGGGACTGAGCAGTTCTTC,CASQGLAGTEQFF
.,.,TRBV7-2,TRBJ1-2,TGTGCCAGCAGCTTATATTCCAGGGGAGGGGATGGCTACACCTTC,CASSLYSRGGDGYTF
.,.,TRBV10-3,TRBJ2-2,TGTGCCATCAGTGAGTCGGGATTAGGGAGGACCGGGGAGCTGTTTTTT,CAISESGLGRTGELFF
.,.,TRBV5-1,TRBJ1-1,TGCGCCAGCAGCCTAAAGGACAGGAACACTGAAGCTTTCTTT,CASSLKDRNTEAFF
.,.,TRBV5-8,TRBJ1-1,TGTGCCAGCACCGTCTTCAGGAACACTGAAGCTTTCTTT,CASTVFRNTEAFF